This TCR beta chain was recorded in a study of T cell repertoires in cytomegalovirus infection. Study-level information: Both CMV infection and a matching HLA type were indicated by public TCR beta signatures. Study conclusions and caveats: The ex vivo response was dominated by HLA-C-restricted CMV-specific TCR beta clonotypes.

TCRdb called the reads again in MiXCR, with one record for every CDR3 protein. The sample has roughly 300,000 distinct CDR3 sequences; more than 8% are singletons. The table lists this clonotype with many counts. Its antigen remains unidentified. Germline CDR1 and CDR2: SEHNR and FQNEAQ (reference sequence). There are 15 residues in the CDR3. The junction had 9 bases not matched to a gene; V was cut back by 5 bases and J by 2 bases. The sample consisted of PBMCs. The genes are TRBV7-9 and TRBJ2-7; the match to TRBD2 covers 7 bases. This sequence was found in a human donor in good health (CMV status not recorded). Some clones in this sample may be carry-over from other donors' samples. The CDR3 DNA reads as TGTGCCAGCAGCCAGGCGCGGGGGTATGCCTACGAGCAGTACTTC. As protein: CASSQARGYAYEQYF.